The 29 T cell receptor beta chains reported below all come from one sample, sequenced in a study of OX40 agonist ivuxolimab in advanced cancers. The repertoire was sequenced with immunoSEQ multiplex PCR; TCRdb's copy has only in-frame clones and lacks some. Counted here are 50,000 to 55,000 clones, 75% to 90% occurring once; the ten biggest clones make up 11%. Sequencing used CD4+ or CD8+ T cells sorted from blood, obtained in a trial of the OX40 agonist ivuxolimab. These receptors originate from an adult with an advanced solid tumor such as melanoma, head and neck, liver or kidney cancer.

This chain links TRBV19 with TRBJ2-2, with no clear D. Germline V gene lookup returns CDR1 LNHDA and CDR2 SQIVND (reference sequence). The CDR3 has 14 amino acids. Trimming took off 3 bases at V and 1 base at J, with 6 bases between the two ends. CDR3 in amino acids: CASSINWNTGELFF. CDR3 DNA: TGTGCCAGTAGTATTAACTGGAACACCGGGGAGCTGTTTTTT.

This clone was observed a few times. The chain joins TRBV7-8 to TRBJ2-2; D gene uncertain. The CDR3 contains 12 residues. The germline V gene encodes CDR1 SGHVS and CDR2 FQNEAQ. V shed 6 bases and J shed 5 bases, with 7 bases lying between them. Here the CDR3 reads CASSYQTGELFF. In DNA, the CDR3 is TGTGCCAGCAGTTACCAAACCGGGGAGCTGTTTTTT.

J is TRBJ1-2 and V is TRBV2; D gene ambiguous. This CDR3 has 13 amino acids. Trimming took off 6 bases at V and 6 bases at J, with 14 bases between the two ends. Per the germline V gene, CDR1 is SNHLY and CDR2 is FYNNEI. CDR3 residues: CASRNPDRDGYTF. CDR3 coding DNA: TGTGCCAGCAGAAACCCCGATAGAGATGGCTACACCTTC.

This clone was detected once. The chain carries TRBV21-1 and TRBJ2-5; the DNA was not compared with TRBD2, the D call given in the table. TRBV21-1 is reported as a pseudogene. CDR3 length equals 15 residues. CDR3 amino acids: CARRGRFHYQETQYF. For the CDR3, the DNA is TGTGCCAGACGAGGCCGGTTCCATTACCAAGAGACCCAGTACTTC.

The DNA of the CDR3 is TGTGCCAGCAGCAGACAGGGGGGATCCTACGAGCAGTACTTC. Protein sequence: CASSRQGGSYEQYF. The chain couples TRBV27 to TRBJ2-7, with 9 bases identical to TRBD1. V lost 6 bases to trimming and J lost 1 base; unmatched junction nucleotides: 4. CDR3 length: 14 residues. CDR1 and CDR2 from the germline V gene are MNHEY and SMNVEV (reference sequence).

The V and J genes are TRBV7-8 and TRBJ2-2, with a tentative D call TRBD2 (5 bases). The germline V gene has CDR1 SGHVS and CDR2 FQNEAQ. The V end lost 4 bases, the J end lost 5 bases, and 17 bases lay between the germline ends. The CDR3 length is 16 residues. This CDR3 is CASSSGTRTGTGELFF. The CDR3 nucleotides read TGTGCCAGCAGCTCCGGAACCCGAACGGGGACCGGGGAGCTGTTTTTT.

The V gene is TRBV6-1, the J gene TRBJ1-6; no definite D call. CDR3 size: 13 residues. The V and J ends lost 2 bases and 4 bases respectively, with 3 bases between them. In germline, CDR1 is MNHNS, CDR2 SASEGT. CDR3 amino acids: CASSEQYNSPLHF. The DNA of the CDR3 is TGTGCCAGCAGTGAACAGTATAATTCACCCCTCCACTTT.

This sequence joins TRBV7-2 and TRBJ1-4; the D is unclear. The CDR3 covers 13 residues. CDR1 and CDR2 (germline): SGHTA, FQGNSA. Trimming cost V 2 bases and J 5 bases, with 6 bases left between them. The CDR3 loop reads CASSLSRNEKLFF. CDR3 coding DNA: TGTGCCAGCAGCTTAAGCCGGAATGAAAAACTGTTTTTT.

The chain carries TRBV6-1 and TRBJ1-2, with D maybe TRBD1 (5 bases). Looked up from germline, CDR1 is MNHNS and CDR2 is SASEGT. Trimming pared 4 bases from V and 4 bases from J, leaving 16 bases between. The CDR3 totals 15 residues. CDR3 sequence (DNA): TGTGCCAGCAGTGGTCAGTTGGGGGGAATCTATGGCTACACCTTC. Translation: CASSGQLGGIYGYTF.

This sequence joins TRBV6-5 and TRBJ1-5; 8 bases match TRBD1. J lost 6 bases, V lost 0 bases, and 4 bases had no gene match. The CDR3 totals 15 residues. Germline V gene lookup returns CDR1 MNHEY and CDR2 SVGAGI. The CDR3 sequence: CASSYSRQGRQPQHF. For the CDR3, the DNA is TGTGCCAGCAGTTACTCACGACAGGGGCGTCAGCCCCAGCATTTT.

This chain uses TRBV4-3 with TRBJ2-3; tentatively, D is TRBD1 (6 bases). The V end was cut by 0 bases, the J end by 0 bases, with 22 bases between. The CDR3 length is 20 residues. The V gene's germline CDR1 is LGHNA and CDR2 YSLEER. CDR3 residues: CASSQEVLSPGAVSTDTQYF. In DNA, the CDR3 is TGCGCCAGCAGCCAAGAGGTTCTTAGTCCAGGGGCCGTGAGCACAGATACGCAGTATTTT.

The chain's CDR3 is CASSQFSDPTTDTQYF. In DNA form, the CDR3 reads TGTGCCAGCAGCCAATTTTCGGACCCAACCACAGATACGCAGTATTTT. The gene calls are TRBV7-8 and TRBJ2-3; D is unresolved. V shed 5 bases and J shed 2 bases, with 17 bases lying between them. The CDR3 runs to 16 residues. The germline V gene has CDR1 SGHVS and CDR2 FQNEAQ.

The chain employs TRBV4-2 and TRBJ1-2; possible D gene TRBD1, 5 bases. The germline V gene has CDR1 LGHNA and CDR2 YNFKEQ. With 0 bases removed from V and 0 bases from J, the gap between germline ends came to 8 bases. The CDR3 has 15 amino acids. CDR3 sequence (DNA): TGTGCCAGCAGCCAAGAGGGGGGAGCTAACTATGGCTACACCTTC. This translates into CASSQEGGANYGYTF.

The chain has TRBV13 and TRBJ1-4; maybe TRBD1 (5 bases). With 5 bases removed from V and 7 bases from J, the gap between germline ends came to 11 bases. Germline V gene lookup returns CDR1 PRHDT and CDR2 FYEKMQ (reference sequence). The CDR3 loop spans 13 amino acids. CDR3 loop: CASSGGESEKLFF. CDR3 coding DNA: TGTGCCAGCAGCGGGGGGGAGAGTGAAAAACTGTTTTTT.

The chain combines TRBV4-2 with TRBJ2-3; no reliable D call. Trimming cost V 0 bases and J 2 bases, with 9 bases left between them. Per germline, CDR1 LGHNA and CDR2 YNFKEQ. The CDR3 consists of 15 residues. CDR3 bases: TGTGCCAGCAGCCAAGATTTCCGGGTCACAGATACGCAGTATTTT. It is translated as CASSQDFRVTDTQYF.

The genes are TRBV18 and TRBJ2-7; no clear D gene. The CDR3 is made up of 12 amino acids. Germline V CDR1 and CDR2: KGHSH, LQKENI. The germline V and J ends were trimmed by 6 bases and 4 bases, with 10 bases remaining between them. CDR3 nucleotide sequence: TGTGCCAGCTCTTTAAACACGTACGAGCAGTACTTC. Residues: CASSLNTYEQYF.

The J gene is TRBJ2-7, the V gene TRBV6-5, with 9 bases aligning to TRBD1. Germline CDR1 reads MNHEY; CDR2 reads SVGAGI. J lost 5 bases, V lost 8 bases, and 7 bases had no gene match. The CDR3 loop spans 13 amino acids. The CDR3 spells CASGGDRDDEQYF. The DNA for the CDR3 is TGTGCCAGCGGGGGGGACAGGGATGACGAGCAGTACTTC.

This chain uses TRBV9 with TRBJ1-2; no firm D call. V gave up 5 bases and J gave up 0 bases, with 8 bases separating them. This CDR3 has 13 residues. Germline V CDR1 and CDR2: SGDLS, YYNGEE. The CDR3 loop is CASRGPSNYGYTF. The CDR3, as DNA: TGTGCCAGCAGAGGCCCATCTAACTATGGCTACACCTTC.

This chain connects TRBV28 to TRBJ2-1; 7 bases fit TRBD1. Trimming took 6 bases from V and 3 from J; bases not matched to a gene: 2. The CDR3 has 13 amino acids. CDR1 is MDHEN, CDR2 SYDVKM, per germline. The DNA for the CDR3 is TGTGCCAGCAGAACAGGGGTCTACAATGAGCAGTTCTTC. Translation: CASRTGVYNEQFF.

This chain links TRBV6-4 with TRBJ1-5; 7 nucleotides match TRBD1. After removal of 3 bases from V and 0 bases from J, the junction contained 8 bases not matched to a gene. CDR3 length: 17 amino acids. Germline loops: CDR1 MRHNA, CDR2 SNTAGT. The CDR3 nucleotides read TGTGCCAGCAGTGATGTGCCAGGGGGATATAGCAATCAGCCCCAGCATTTT. It encodes CASSDVPGGYSNQPQHF.

The chain is built from TRBV5-1 and TRBJ2-1; the D gene is possibly TRBD2 (5 bases). The CDR3 loop spans 15 amino acids. Germline CDR1 and CDR2: SGHRS and YFSETQ. V was cut by 0 bases and J by 3 bases, with 10 bases left in between. CDR3 amino acids: CASSLAPGIYNEQFF. CDR3 nucleotide sequence: TGCGCCAGCAGCTTGGCACCGGGAATCTACAATGAGCAGTTCTTC.

The chain carries TRBV6-6 and TRBJ2-7; TRBD1 matches at 10 bases. The germline gives CDR1 MNHNY, CDR2 SVGAGI (reference sequence). The V gene end was trimmed by 5 bases and the J gene end by 5 bases; junction bases not matched to a gene: 6. The CDR3 length is 14 residues. The CDR3 nucleotides read TGTGCCAGCAGTCCCGGGACAGGGGTGAACGAGCAGTACTTC. This codes for CASSPGTGVNEQYF.

The gene calls are TRBV30 and TRBJ2-7; D is tentatively TRBD1 or TRBD2 (7 bases each). The CDR3 length is 13 residues. V was trimmed by 3 bases and J by 2 bases, leaving 11 bases between them. Germline V gives CDR1 GTSNPN, CDR2 SVGIG (reference sequence). This chain's CDR3 is CAWSQGGAYEQYF. In DNA form, the CDR3 reads TGTGCCTGGAGCCAGGGGGGGGCCTACGAGCAGTACTTC.

This chain links TRBV19 with TRBJ2-3; D is unclear. This CDR3 comprises 12 residues. V dropped 3 bases and J dropped 6 bases, with 7 bases sitting between them. Germline V gene lookup returns CDR1 LNHDA and CDR2 SQIVND (reference sequence). CDR3 sequence: CASSISGDTQYF. The CDR3 nucleotides are TGTGCCAGTAGTATTTCCGGGGATACGCAGTATTTT. The full variable domain, completed using reference TRBV19 and TRBJ2-3, is DGGITQSPKYLFRKEGQNVTLSCEQNLNHDAMYWYRQDPGQGLRLIYYSQIVNDFQKGDIAEGYSVSREKKESFPLTVTSAQKNPTAFYLCASSISGDTQYFGPGTRLTVL.

The V gene is TRBV4-1, the J gene TRBJ1-5; the match to TRBD1 covers 7 bases. The CDR3 has 14 residues. After removal of 4 bases from V and 5 bases from J, the junction contained 5 bases not matched to a gene. Per the germline V gene, CDR1 is MGHRA and CDR2 is YSYEKL. The CDR3 region is CASSLTGRYQPQHF. DNA for the CDR3: TGCGCCAGCAGCCTGACAGGGCGGTATCAGCCCCAGCATTTT.

The chain is built from TRBV2 and TRBJ2-1; TRBD1 aligns across 7 bases. The CDR3 consists of 14 residues. The germline gives CDR1 SNHLY, CDR2 FYNNEI. The V gene end was trimmed by 11 bases and the J gene end by 4 bases; junction bases not matched to a gene: 11. CDR3 bases: TGTGCCTGCCACGGACAGGTGTTTTACAATGAGCAGTTCTTC. It is translated as CACHGQVFYNEQFF.

The J gene is TRBJ2-7, the V gene TRBV5-4, with 8 bases that match TRBD2. From germline, CDR1 is SGHNT and CDR2 YYREEE (reference sequence). This CDR3 is built from 15 residues. V was clipped by 2 bases and J by 4 bases; unmatched bases: 8. CDR3 sequence: CASSLAGAVSYEQYF. The CDR3 DNA is TGTGCCAGCAGCTTAGCGGGAGCAGTGTCATACGAGCAGTACTTC.

The V and J genes are TRBV7-8 and TRBJ1-2; 7 bases agree with TRBD1. With 6 bases clipped from V and 8 bases from J, the junction kept 9 bases outside the gene matches. Germline CDR1 reads SGHVS; CDR2 reads FQNEAQ. This CDR3 has 13 amino acids. This chain's CDR3 is CASSQSGGYGYTF. In nucleotides, the CDR3 is TGTGCCAGCAGTCAGTCAGGGGGTTACGGCTACACCTTC.

A word on this clone: Within the sample, other DNA sequences also encode this same CDR3. The chain employs TRBV18 and TRBJ1-2; D remains unclear. V lost 6 bases and J 7 bases, leaving 15 bases between the germline ends. Per germline, CDR1 KGHSH and CDR2 LQKENI. The CDR3 has 13 residues. The CDR3 bases are TGTGCCAGCTCTCCCACGCCGGGATCTGGCTACACCTTC. This sequence encodes CASSPTPGSGYTF.